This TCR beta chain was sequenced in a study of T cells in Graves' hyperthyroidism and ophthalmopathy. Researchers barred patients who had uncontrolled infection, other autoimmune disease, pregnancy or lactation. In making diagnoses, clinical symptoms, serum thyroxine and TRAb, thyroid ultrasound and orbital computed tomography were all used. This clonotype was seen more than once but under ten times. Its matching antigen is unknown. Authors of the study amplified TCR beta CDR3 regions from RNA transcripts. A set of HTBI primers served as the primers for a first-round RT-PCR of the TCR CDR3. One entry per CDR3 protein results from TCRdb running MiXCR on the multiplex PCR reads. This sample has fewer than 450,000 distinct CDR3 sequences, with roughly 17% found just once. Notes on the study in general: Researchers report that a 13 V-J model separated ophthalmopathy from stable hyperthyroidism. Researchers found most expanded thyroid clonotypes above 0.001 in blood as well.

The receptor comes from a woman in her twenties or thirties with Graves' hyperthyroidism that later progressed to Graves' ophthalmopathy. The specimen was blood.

The CDR3 coding sequence is TGTGCCAGCAGCTTATTTGAGAGGGACGACACAGGGGGCTTTATAGAGACCCAGTACTTC. Residues: CASSLFERDDTGGFIETQYF. The chain links TRBV7-6 to TRBJ2-5; 9 bases fit TRBD1. V was pared by 2 bases and J by 4 bases, with 20 bases of the junction left unmatched. The CDR3 extends over 20 amino acids. Germline CDR1 is SGHVS and CDR2 is FNYEAQ.